One sample yielded the 24 T cell receptor beta chains listed below, sequenced in a study of T cells in Graves' hyperthyroidism and ophthalmopathy. TCR beta CDR3 region amplification was performed from RNA transcripts. First-round RT-PCR of the TCR CDR3 relied on the HTBI primer set. A single record per CDR3 protein comes from TCRdb applying MiXCR to the multiplex PCR reads. This sample has about 760,000 distinct CDR3 sequences, with around a third found just once. Source material: blood. Receptors were obtained from a middle-aged woman with Graves' hyperthyroidism.

This clonotype was detected a few times. V gene TRBV24-1 combines with J gene TRBJ2-5; the D is unclear. This CDR3 is built from 12 residues. The germline V gene encodes CDR1 KGHDR and CDR2 SFDVKD. V was shortened by 11 bases and J by 1 base, with 10 bases between the two germline ends. The CDR3 DNA follows: TGTGCCAGCTCACAACCCCAAGAGACCCAGTACTTC. Protein product: CASSQPQETQYF.

The CDR3 nucleotides are TGTGCCAGCAGCCAAGACAGGGCCCCCAGTTATGGCTACACCTTC. It encodes CASSQDRAPSYGYTF. This rearrangement joins TRBV7-2 to TRBJ1-2; 7 bases line up with TRBD1. CDR3 size: 15 residues. Germline CDR1 reads SGHTA; CDR2 reads FQGNSA. V trimming: 5 bases; J trimming: 5 bases; junction bases outside the gene matches: 11. Filled out from reference TRBV7-2 and TRBJ1-2, the complete variable domain reads GAGVSQSPSNKVTEKGKDVELRCDPISGHTALYWYRQSLGQGLEFLIYFQGNSAPDKSGLPSDRFSAERTGGSVSTLTIQRTQQEDSAVYLCASSQDRAPSYGYTFGSGTRLTVV.

This clonotype was counted ten times or more. The rearrangement uses TRBV29-1 and TRBJ1-4; D is perhaps TRBD1 (6 bases). Between the trimmed V and J ends, which lost 7 bases and 8 bases, there was a span of 17 bases. Germline assignment: CDR1 SQVTM and CDR2 ANQGSEA. CDR3 length: 13 amino acids. This CDR3 is CSAGRDNWEKLFF. The CDR3 nucleotides are TGCAGCGCTGGACGGGACAACTGGGAAAAACTGTTTTTT.

With respect to this clonotype: One junction end disagrees with the germline gene, perhaps due to a read error. The chain uses TRBV11-1 and TRBJ2-2, with 7 bases fitting TRBD1. The CDR3 spans 16 residues. CDR1 and CDR2 (germline): SGHAT, FQDESV (reference sequence). This CDR3 reads CAGSPSGQAASGELFF. CDR3 DNA: TGTGCCGGCAGCCCAAGTGGACAGGCAGCGTCCGGGGAGCTGTTTTTT.

This clonotype was recorded at least ten times. The chain couples TRBV7-9 to TRBJ2-5; D unresolved. The V and J ends lost 10 bases and 4 bases respectively, with 10 bases between them. This CDR3 region has 11 residues. CDR1 SEHNR and CDR2 FQNEAQ come from the germline V gene (reference sequence). This chain's CDR3 is CATTAGETQYF. CDR3 bases: TGTGCCACCACGGCCGGAGAGACCCAGTACTTC.

This chain joins TRBV24-1 and TRBJ2-1; maybe TRBD2 (5 bases). The V and J ends lost 3 bases and 4 bases respectively, with 9 bases between them. CDR1 KGHDR and CDR2 SFDVKD come from the germline V gene. The CDR3 extends over 14 amino acids. Here the CDR3 reads CATSDRPGYNEQFF. DNA for the CDR3: TGTGCCACCAGTGATCGACCGGGGTACAATGAGCAGTTCTTC.

The table lists this clonotype with many counts. The V call is TRBV10-3, the J call TRBJ2-2; D is ambiguous. The CDR3 extends over 14 amino acids. Trimming removed 4 bases from V and 1 base from J, with 7 bases in between. From germline, CDR1 is ENHRY and CDR2 SYGVKD. CDR3 nucleotides: TGTGCCATCAGTGTTATGGGGAACACCGGGGAGCTGTTTTTT. Protein: CAISVMGNTGELFF.

To note about this clonotype: The junction departs from the called germline gene at one end, perhaps through a read error. The rearrangement uses TRBV29-1 and TRBJ2-5; a weak D match, TRBD2 (6 bases). Germline loops: CDR1 SQVTM, CDR2 ANQGSEA. CDR3 length equals 13 residues. The CDR3 reads CGVVEGLVETQYF. As DNA, the CDR3 is TGCGGCGTTGTGGAGGGGTTGGTAGAGACCCAGTACTTC. Full variable domain (missing parts from reference TRBV29-1 and TRBJ2-5): SAVISQKPSRDICQRGTSLTIQCQVDSQVTMMFWYRQQPGQSLTLIATANQGSEATYESGFVIDKFPISRPNLTFSTLTVSNMSPEDSSIYLCGVVEGLVETQYFGPGTRLLVL.

Here the CDR3 reads CASSQDRRQGGAEAFF. The CDR3 DNA reads TGCGCCAGCAGCCAAGACCGTCGTCAGGGGGGCGCTGAAGCTTTCTTT. The chain has TRBV4-3 and TRBJ1-1; 7 positions match TRBD1. Losses at the gene ends were 0 bases for V and 6 bases for J; bases not matched to a gene: 10. Looked up from germline, CDR1 is LGHNA and CDR2 is YSLEER. CDR3 length equals 16 residues.

This clonotype appeared once. The rearrangement links TRBV7-4 to TRBJ2-5; the D is unclear. CDR3 length equals 15 residues. The V end was cut by 5 bases, the J end by 2 bases, with 15 bases between. Germline V gene data show CDR1 as SGHVT and CDR2 as SQSDAQ. The CDR3 nucleotides read TGTGCCAGCAGCGAGCCTGCGCCGGCACAAGAGACCCAGTACTTC. Translating it yields CASSEPAPAQETQYF.

The chain links TRBV29-1 to TRBJ2-2, with D uncertain. The CDR3 contains 15 residues. The germline V and J ends were trimmed by 4 bases and 0 bases, with 12 bases remaining between them. From germline, CDR1 is SQVTM and CDR2 ANQGSEA. CDR3 in DNA: TGCAGCGTTGTCCCTAGAAAAGCGAACACCGGGGAGCTGTTTTTT. Protein product: CSVVPRKANTGELFF.

V usage is TRBV5-1 and J usage is TRBJ1-2, with no clear D. The germline V and J ends were trimmed by 0 bases and 0 bases, with 9 bases remaining between them. Germline V gives CDR1 SGHRS, CDR2 YFSETQ. The CDR3 spans 15 residues. This chain's CDR3 is CASSLGITSNYGYTF. CDR3 nucleotide sequence: TGCGCCAGCAGCTTGGGGATTACCTCTAACTATGGCTACACCTTC. Together with reference TRBV5-1 and TRBJ1-2, the CDR3 gives the full variable domain: KAGVTQTPRYLIKTRGQQVTLSCSPISGHRSVSWYQQTPGQGLQFLFEYFSETQRNKGNFPGRFSGRQFSNSRSEMNVSTLELGDSALYLCASSLGITSNYGYTFGSGTRLTVV.

This clonotype was observed at least ten times. This chain links TRBV29-1 with TRBJ1-1, with D perhaps matching TRBD1 (5 bases). Looked up from germline, CDR1 is SQVTM and CDR2 is ANQGSEA. Trimming took 5 bases from V and 8 from J, leaving 21 bases between them. The CDR3 is 14 residues long. CDR3 nucleotide sequence: TGCAGCGTTATTCAACCTAGGGGAGGTGTCGAAGCTTTCTTT. Its protein is CSVIQPRGGVEAFF.

This clonotype was seen at least ten times. The chain links TRBV10-3 to TRBJ1-4; no definite D call. Per germline, CDR1 ENHRY and CDR2 SYGVKD. This CDR3 is built from 13 residues. The V end lost 6 bases, the J end lost 7 bases, and 12 bases lay between the germline ends. For the CDR3, the DNA is TGTGCCATCAGCAGGACGGAGGGTGAAAAACTGTTTTTT. Its protein is CAISRTEGEKLFF.

V gene TRBV12-3 or TRBV12-4 combines with J gene TRBJ2-7; 7 positions agree with TRBD2. With 4 bases clipped from V and 2 bases from J, the junction kept 2 bases outside the gene matches. This CDR3 has 13 residues. The CDR3 reads CASSSLAAYEQYF. CDR3 DNA sequence: TGTGCCAGCAGTTCTCTAGCGGCCTACGAGCAGTACTTC.

The table lists this clonotype with many counts. This chain uses TRBV29-1 with TRBJ1-1; D is unclear. The CDR3 runs to 10 residues. Germline values: CDR1 SQVTM, CDR2 ANQGSEA. Trimming shortened V by 7 bases and J by 5 bases, and 8 bases separated the two germline ends. The CDR3 nucleotides are TGCAGCGCCGGACGGACTGAAGCTTTCTTT. It encodes CSAGRTEAFF.

This clonotype has only one observation. Given the absence of the conserved phenylalanine or tryptophan at the CDR3 end, a read error is likely. The chain joins TRBV10-1 to TRBJ2-7, with 7 nucleotides matching TRBD1. Germline V gives CDR1 WNHNN, CDR2 SYGVQD (reference sequence). This CDR3 is 15 amino acids long. CDR3 sequence: CASSYDRDDSYEQYL. In DNA form, the CDR3 reads TGTGCCAGCAGTTACGACAGGGACGACTCCTACGAGCAGTACCTC.

This clonotype was counted at least ten times. V and J are TRBV7-8 and TRBJ1-3; 10 nucleotides align to TRBD1. Germline CDR1 is SGHVS and CDR2 is FQNEAQ. After removal of 3 bases from V and 3 bases from J, the junction contained 5 bases not matched to a gene. CDR3 length equals 16 residues. CDR3 loop: CASSFRTGGFGNTIYF. The CDR3 DNA sequence: TGTGCCAGCAGCTTCCGGACAGGGGGATTTGGAAACACCATATATTTT.

This clonotype showed up many times. V usage is TRBV5-6 and J usage is TRBJ1-2; no reliable D call. The V and J ends lost 1 base and 4 bases respectively, with 11 bases between them. The CDR3 spans 14 residues. Germline-derived CDR1 and CDR2 are SGHDT and YYEEEE. The CDR3 is CASSLRRLIYGYTF. In DNA form, the CDR3 reads TGTGCCAGCAGCTTGCGGCGGCTCATCTATGGCTACACCTTC.

This clonotype has just a few counts. V usage is TRBV7-9 and J usage is TRBJ2-2; tentative D call: TRBD2 (6 bases). Trimming cost V 5 bases and J 4 bases, with 20 bases left between them. CDR1 and CDR2 from the germline V gene are SEHNR and FQNEAQ (reference sequence). The length of the CDR3 is 17 residues. This chain's CDR3 is CASSPPISGTLTGELFF. CDR3 DNA sequence: TGTGCCAGCAGCCCGCCGATTTCCGGGACTCTCACCGGGGAGCTGTTTTTT.

At least ten counts were recorded for this clonotype. The J gene is TRBJ2-5, the V gene TRBV20-1; possibly TRBD2 for D (5 bases). V was shortened by 5 bases and J by 1 base, with 11 bases between the two germline ends. The germline gives CDR1 DFQATT, CDR2 SNEGSKA (reference sequence). The CDR3 contains 13 residues. The CDR3 loop is CSALLSAQETQYF. The CDR3 DNA is TGCAGTGCTCTACTTAGCGCCCAAGAGACCCAGTACTTC.

This clonotype was found many times. The CDR3 coding sequence is TGCAGCGTTCTGGTTAGGTATAATTCACCCCTCCACTTT. Translation gives CSVLVRYNSPLHF. This chain joins TRBV29-1 and TRBJ1-6; D unresolved. CDR3 size: 13 residues. The germline gives CDR1 SQVTM, CDR2 ANQGSEA. V lost 5 bases, J lost 4 bases, and 9 bases lay in between.

The chain has TRBV7-9 and TRBJ1-2; D remains unclear. There are 18 residues in the CDR3. Between the trimmed V and J ends, which lost 5 bases and 0 bases, there was a span of 22 bases. Germline V CDR1 and CDR2: SEHNR, FQNEAQ (reference sequence). The CDR3 nucleotides read TGTGCCAGCAGCCAAGTCATTTTAAGGGCAGATACTAACTATGGCTACACCTTC. This sequence encodes CASSQVILRADTNYGYTF.

The chain employs TRBV24-1 and TRBJ2-3, with D possibly being TRBD1 or TRBD2 (5 bases each). The CDR3 extends over 15 amino acids. V was cut by 3 bases and J by 6 bases, with 15 bases left in between. Germline CDR1 is KGHDR and CDR2 is SFDVKD. CDR3 in amino acids: CATSDPGTDRDTQYF. CDR3 DNA sequence: TGTGCCACCAGTGATCCCGGGACCGATCGGGATACGCAGTATTTT.